Following are 29 T cell receptor beta chains from one sample sequenced in a study of blood T cell repertoires in COVID-19. Produced via immunoSEQ multiplex PCR; TCRdb's table is partial and in-frame only. Altogether about 160,000 clones are present, around 87% being singletons, with the ten largest covering around 0.5%. The sequenced material came from peripheral blood. These receptors were obtained from a man aged 55 to 70 with COVID-19, enrolled during active disease.

This chain uses TRBV7-9 with TRBJ2-1; D is possibly TRBD2 (5 bases). Per germline, CDR1 SEHNR and CDR2 FQNEAQ (reference sequence). The V and J ends lost 0 bases and 6 bases respectively, with 9 bases between them. The CDR3 is made up of 14 amino acids. The CDR3 bases are TGTGCCAGCAGCTTAGCGGTTCGGGGCAATGAGCAGTTCTTC. Protein sequence: CASSLAVRGNEQFF.

This chain joins TRBV12-5 and TRBJ1-5; TRBD1 matches at 9 bases. Germline assignment: CDR1 LGHNT and CDR2 FRNRAP. With 1 base clipped from V and 3 bases from J, the junction kept 7 bases outside the gene matches. The CDR3 contains 17 residues. CDR3: CASGLGQGEGVNQPQHF. Written as DNA, the CDR3 is TGTGCTAGTGGTTTGGGACAGGGGGAGGGAGTCAATCAGCCCCAGCATTTT.

Details on this clone: This sample includes further DNA sequences coding for the same CDR3. V gene TRBV5-1 combines with J gene TRBJ2-2; 8 bases are a match to TRBD1. The V gene's germline CDR1 is SGHRS and CDR2 YFSETQ. Trimming at V came to 0 bases and at J to 5 bases, leaving 6 bases not matched to a gene. This CDR3 region has 16 residues. CDR3 bases: TGCGCCAGCAGCTTGGGACAGGGGTTTTATACCGGGGAGCTGTTTTTT. Amino acids: CASSLGQGFYTGELFF. The full variable domain, completed using reference TRBV5-1 and TRBJ2-2, is KAGVTQTPRYLIKTRGQQVTLSCSPISGHRSVSWYQQTPGQGLQFLFEYFSETQRNKGNFPGRFSGRQFSNSRSEMNVSTLELGDSALYLCASSLGQGFYTGELFFGEGSRLTVL.

The chain is built from TRBV2 and TRBJ1-4; a possible D gene is TRBD1 (6 bases). Trimming removed 8 bases at V and 3 bases at J, with 16 bases between. CDR3 size: 15 residues. Germline assignment: CDR1 SNHLY and CDR2 FYNNEI. CDR3 sequence reads: CASLRQAISNEKLFF. In nucleotides, the CDR3 is TGTGCCAGCCTTCGACAGGCTATCTCTAATGAAAAACTGTTTTTT. Full variable domain (rest looked up from reference TRBV2 and TRBJ1-4): EPEVTQTPSHQVTQMGQEVILRCVPISNHLYFYWYRQILGQKVEFLVSFYNNEISEKSEIFDDQFSVERPDGSNFTLKIRSTKLEDSAMYFCASLRQAISNEKLFFGSGTQLSVL.

CDR3 nucleotide sequence: TGTGCCAGCAGCTTGGGACTGACAGGGCTCGAGCAGTACTTC. It is translated as CASSLGLTGLEQYF. The chain carries TRBV5-6 and TRBJ2-7; 7 nucleotides line up with TRBD1. This CDR3 spans 14 amino acids. V gave up 0 bases and J gave up 6 bases; unmatched junction bases: 6. Per the germline V gene, CDR1 is SGHDT and CDR2 is YYEEEE.

This chain uses TRBV7-8 with TRBJ1-4, with 9 positions matching TRBD1. Looked up from germline, CDR1 is SGHVS and CDR2 is FQNEAQ. V trimming: 2 bases; J trimming: 6 bases; junction bases outside the gene matches: 7. CDR3 length: 16 amino acids. The CDR3 spells CASSLIAGQGDEKLFF. In DNA, the CDR3 is TGTGCCAGCAGCTTAATTGCGGGACAGGGTGATGAAAAACTGTTTTTT.

This clone was observed once. The chain carries TRBV4-3 and TRBJ1-5, with D tentatively TRBD1 (6 bases). Per the germline V gene, CDR1 is LGHNA and CDR2 is YSLEER. Trimming pared 2 bases from V and 6 bases from J, leaving 14 bases between. The CDR3 is made up of 15 amino acids. Written as DNA, the CDR3 is TGCGCCAGCAGCCAAACTACAGGGAACGTTCAGCCCCAGCATTTT. This encodes CASSQTTGNVQPQHF.

V usage is TRBV18 and J usage is TRBJ2-1; TRBD1 matches at 12 bases. J gave up 7 bases and V 6 bases, and 25 bases lay outside the gene matches. Germline assignment: CDR1 KGHSH and CDR2 LQKENI. CDR3 length: 21 residues. CDR3 nucleotide sequence: TGTGCCAGCTCCGAGGATACCGGGACAGGGGGCAGATGGAGGCTAGGGAATGAGCAGTTCTTC. As protein: CASSEDTGTGGRWRLGNEQFF.

This chain uses TRBV10-3 with TRBJ2-7; 12 nucleotides agree with TRBD2. V shed 6 bases and J 1 base; nucleotides not matched to a gene: 19. The germline gives CDR1 ENHRY, CDR2 SYGVKD. There are 20 residues in the CDR3. The CDR3 DNA reads TGTGCCATCAGCGACAAGAACGTGCGGACTAGCGGGAAATCGTCCTACGAGCAGTACTTC. This codes for CAISDKNVRTSGKSSYEQYF.

The chain links TRBV7-9 to TRBJ1-1; D remains ambiguous. This CDR3 is built from 15 residues. Germline V gives CDR1 SEHNR, CDR2 FQNEAQ (reference sequence). V lost 5 bases and J lost 3, with 16 bases in between. The CDR3 region is CASSRTGSADTEAFF. In DNA, the CDR3 is TGTGCCAGCAGCCGTACGGGGAGTGCGGACACTGAAGCTTTCTTT.

V is TRBV5-8 and J is TRBJ1-1, with 8 nucleotides matching TRBD1. This CDR3 is built from 16 residues. Germline CDR1 SGHTS, CDR2 YDEGEE. The V segment lost 0 bases and the J segment 1 base; nucleotides outside the gene matches: 5. CDR3 nucleotide sequence: TGTGCCAGCAGCTTGGCAGGGGGCGGAGGGAACACTGAAGCTTTCTTT. Translation gives CASSLAGGGGNTEAFF.

This chain joins TRBV10-3 and TRBJ1-1, with D possibly being TRBD1 (5 bases). The CDR3 loop spans 14 amino acids. CDR1 is ENHRY and CDR2 is SYGVKD in the germline V gene. Trimming stripped 2 bases from V and 6 bases from J, with 13 bases between. CDR3 coding DNA: TGTGCCATCAGTGAGCTGGCACAAGGGGCTGAAGCTTTCTTT. Translating it yields CAISELAQGAEAFF.

The chain carries TRBV10-3 and TRBJ2-7; 7 bases match TRBD1. The CDR3 consists of 15 residues. With V trimmed by 0 bases and J by 0 bases, 2 bases remained unmatched. Germline CDR1 is ENHRY and CDR2 is SYGVKD. This chain's CDR3 is CAISESGTVSYEQYF. The CDR3 DNA reads TGTGCCATCAGTGAGTCCGGGACAGTCTCCTACGAGCAGTACTTC.

This sequence joins TRBV7-2 and TRBJ1-3; D ambiguous. Trimming removed 3 bases from V and 11 bases from J, with 14 bases in between. The CDR3 contains 13 residues. Per germline, CDR1 SGHTA and CDR2 FQGNSA. The CDR3 is CASSFGPDSAIYF. The CDR3, as DNA: TGTGCCAGCAGCTTCGGACCGGACTCAGCCATATATTTT.

This clone was seen a single time. J is TRBJ2-7 and V is TRBV14; 8 nucleotides align to TRBD1. V trimming: 1 base; J trimming: 5 bases; junction bases outside the gene matches: 4. This CDR3 comprises 14 residues. Germline V gene lookup returns CDR1 SGHDN and CDR2 FVKESK. CDR3 region: CASSQADRAHEQYF. For the CDR3, the DNA is TGTGCCAGCAGCCAAGCGGACAGGGCCCACGAGCAGTACTTC.

The V call is TRBV3-1 (or the pseudogene TRBV3-2), the J call TRBJ2-5; 8 bases match TRBD2. There are 15 residues in the CDR3. Germline CDR1 reads LGHDT; CDR2 reads YNNKEL (reference sequence). J lost 5 bases, V lost 1 base, and 6 bases had no gene match. The chain's CDR3 is CASSQGGLAAETQYF. The DNA for the CDR3 is TGTGCCAGCAGCCAAGGAGGACTAGCAGCGGAGACCCAGTACTTC.

The rearrangement links TRBV7-2 to TRBJ1-4; D perhaps matches TRBD1 (6 bases). Trimming took off 6 bases at V and 0 bases at J, with 11 bases between the two ends. There are 15 residues in the CDR3. CDR1 and CDR2 (germline): SGHTA, FQGNSA. The DNA of the CDR3 is TGTGCCAGCAGACTACAGGGAACAACTAATGAAAAACTGTTTTTT. Protein: CASRLQGTTNEKLFF. Looking up the rest from reference TRBV7-2 and TRBJ1-4 gives the full variable domain: GAGVSQSPSNKVTEKGKDVELRCDPISGHTALYWYRQSLGQGLEFLIYFQGNSAPDKSGLPSDRFSAERTGGSVSTLTIQRTQQEDSAVYLCASRLQGTTNEKLFFGSGTQLSVL.

The chain is built from TRBV10-3 and TRBJ1-6; 7 nucleotides line up with TRBD1. CDR3 length equals 16 residues. Trimming at V came to 10 bases and at J to 0 bases, leaving 9 bases not matched to a gene. Germline V CDR1 and CDR2: ENHRY, SYGVKD. The chain's CDR3 is CASRQGISSYNSPLHF. CDR3 in DNA: TGTGCCAGCCGACAGGGAATTAGCTCCTATAATTCACCCCTCCACTTT.

The chain couples TRBV10-2 to TRBJ2-7, with TRBD1 matching over 7 bases. V lost 2 bases and J lost 6; bases outside the gene matches: 16. Germline loops: CDR1 WSHSY, CDR2 SAAADI. This CDR3 comprises 17 residues. This chain's CDR3 is CASSEDGSGGVGLEQYF. DNA for the CDR3: TGCGCCAGCAGTGAGGATGGGTCAGGGGGTGTAGGGCTCGAGCAGTACTTC.

The V call is TRBV14, the J call TRBJ1-2; D unclear. Germline V gene lookup returns CDR1 SGHDN and CDR2 FVKESK. This CDR3 comprises 13 residues. The germline V and J ends were trimmed by 4 bases and 8 bases, with 14 bases remaining between them. The CDR3 protein is CASSPTLRRGYTF. The CDR3 DNA is TGTGCCAGCAGCCCAACGCTCCGCAGAGGCTACACCTTC.

This clone was seen only once. V is TRBV27 and J is TRBJ1-5, with a tentative D call TRBD1 (6 bases). This CDR3 region has 14 residues. V lost 2 bases and J 9 bases, leaving 14 bases between the germline ends. Germline-derived CDR1 and CDR2 are MNHEY and SMNVEV (reference sequence). The CDR3 DNA sequence: TGTGCCAGCAGTTTACTCAGGGGAGAGGGGCCCCAGCATTTT. The encoded protein is CASSLLRGEGPQHF.

The chain has TRBV18 and TRBJ1-5; D is unclear. In germline, CDR1 is KGHSH, CDR2 LQKENI. V lost 3 bases, J lost 3 bases, and 9 bases lay in between. The CDR3 loop spans 14 amino acids. In DNA form, the CDR3 reads TGTGCCAGCTCACCCTTGGGAGACAATCAGCCCCAGCATTTT. This gives the protein CASSPLGDNQPQHF.

This clone is a singleton in its sample. The chain couples TRBV13 to TRBJ2-5, with 7 bases matching TRBD2. V lost 5 bases and J lost 5; bases outside the gene matches: 11. The CDR3 has 15 residues. CDR1 is PRHDT and CDR2 is FYEKMQ in the germline V gene (reference sequence). This CDR3 is CASSPRPGGGETQYF. The CDR3 DNA follows: TGTGCCAGCAGCCCGCGACCGGGGGGTGGCGAGACCCAGTACTTC.

With respect to this clone: This sample includes further DNA sequences coding for the same CDR3. The CDR3 region is CASSLSGRNTGELFF. CDR3 DNA sequence: TGTGCCAGCAGTTTAAGCGGCAGGAACACCGGGGAGCTGTTTTTT. The chain recombines TRBV27 with TRBJ2-2; TRBD2 is a possible D gene (5 bases). The V end lost 2 bases, the J end lost 1 base, and 8 bases lay between the germline ends. This CDR3 has 15 residues. Germline assignment: CDR1 MNHEY and CDR2 SMNVEV (reference sequence).

J is TRBJ1-3 and V is TRBV4-3; perhaps TRBD1 as D (5 bases). The V end lost 2 bases, the J end lost 0 bases, and 17 bases lay between the germline ends. Looked up from germline, CDR1 is LGHNA and CDR2 is YSLEER. CDR3 size: 18 residues. The CDR3 spells CASSQSWGGYSSGNTIYF. The CDR3 coding sequence is TGCGCCAGCAGCCAAAGTTGGGGGGGGTATAGCTCTGGAAACACCATATATTTT.

The chain couples TRBV2 to TRBJ1-1; 8 nucleotides match TRBD1. V was pared by 3 bases and J by 6 bases, with 9 bases of the junction left unmatched. Germline loops: CDR1 SNHLY, CDR2 FYNNEI. This CDR3 spans 15 amino acids. The CDR3 protein is CASSDQGAGNSEAFF. CDR3 bases: TGTGCCAGCAGTGATCAGGGGGCAGGTAACTCTGAAGCTTTCTTT.

The chain is built from TRBV9 and TRBJ2-3; 8 bases align to TRBD2. Looked up from germline, CDR1 is SGDLS and CDR2 is YYNGEE. CDR3 length equals 14 residues. The CDR3 loop reads CVPGRGGYTDTQYF. The DNA for the CDR3 is TGTGTGCCGGGACGCGGGGGGTACACAGATACGCAGTATTTT. Combining the CDR3 with reference TRBV9 and TRBJ2-3 gives the whole variable domain DSGVTQTPKHLITATGQRVTLRCSPRSGDLSVYWYQQSLDQGLQFLIQYYNGEERAKGNILERFSAQQFPDLHSELNLSSLELGDSALYFCVPGRGGYTDTQYFGPGTRLTVL.

In this sample, this clone turned up a few times. V gene TRBV19 combines with J gene TRBJ1-2, with TRBD1 matching over 7 bases. The length of the CDR3 is 14 residues. With V trimmed by 4 bases and J by 2 bases, 4 bases remained unmatched. CDR1 is LNHDA and CDR2 is SQIVND in the germline V gene (reference sequence). CDR3: CASSTTGQNYGYTF. The CDR3 DNA sequence: TGTGCCAGTAGTACAACGGGACAGAACTATGGCTACACCTTC.

The chain recombines TRBV28 with TRBJ1-1, with D perhaps TRBD1 (5 bases). The V gene's germline CDR1 is MDHEN and CDR2 SYDVKM. Trimming shortened V by 5 bases and J by 0 bases, and 13 bases separated the two germline ends. This CDR3 has 15 residues. The CDR3 DNA reads as TGTGCCAGCAGTCCCACAGGACAATTGAACACTGAAGCTTTCTTT. Its translation is CASSPTGQLNTEAFF.